Included here is one T cell receptor (beta chain) sequence, with context. As yet, its antigen is unknown. Unique molecular identifiers tagged the TCRbeta library. TCRdb fed the PCR reads into MiXCR, producing one record per CDR3 protein. The sample lists about 500,000 distinct CDR3 sequences, 9.5% to 12% occurring once. The CDR3 extends over 15 amino acids. Looked up from germline, CDR1 is LNHNV and CDR2 is YYDKDF (reference sequence). Trimming took 1 base from V and 6 from J; bases not matched to a gene: 7. The sample originates from a study of T-cell reconstitution after alpha-beta-depleted transplantation in children. General study findings and limits: Hyperexpanded clones declined; after one year, newly produced T cells mostly supplied diversity. Reports say that about two months after transplant, the alpha-beta T cells came out of several hundred graft clones that had expanded. Surviving recipient T cells and thymic progenitors accounted for the high day-60 TCRbeta diversity observed in some patients.

The source is a female patient between 2 and 15 years old who had a stem cell transplant for aplastic anemia, so the T cells may come from the graft donor. The sample in question was PBMCs, mostly from graft donor cells, obtained 180 days after TCRalphabeta/CD19-depleted stem cell transplant. V is TRBV15 and J is TRBJ2-3, with 7 bases aligning to TRBD2. The CDR3 protein is CATSRGVRETDTQYF. CDR3 in DNA: TGTGCCACCAGCAGAGGTGTGCGGGAGACCGATACGCAGTATTTT.